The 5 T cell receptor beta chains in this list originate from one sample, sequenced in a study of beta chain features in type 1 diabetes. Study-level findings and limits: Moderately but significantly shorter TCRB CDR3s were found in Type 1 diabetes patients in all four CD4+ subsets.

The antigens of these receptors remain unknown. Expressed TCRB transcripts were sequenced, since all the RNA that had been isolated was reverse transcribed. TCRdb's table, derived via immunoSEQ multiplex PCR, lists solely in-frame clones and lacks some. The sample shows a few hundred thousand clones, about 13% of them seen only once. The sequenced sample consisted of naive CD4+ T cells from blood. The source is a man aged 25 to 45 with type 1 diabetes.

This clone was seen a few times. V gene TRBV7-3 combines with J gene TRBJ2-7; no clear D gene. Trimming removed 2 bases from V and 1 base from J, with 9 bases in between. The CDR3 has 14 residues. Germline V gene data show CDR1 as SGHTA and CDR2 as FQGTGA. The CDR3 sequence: CASSLGPGSYEQYF. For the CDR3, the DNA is TGTGCCAGCAGCTTAGGTCCAGGTTCCTACGAGCAGTACTTC. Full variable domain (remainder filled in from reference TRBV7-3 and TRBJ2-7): GAGVSQTPSNKVTEKGKYVELRCDPISGHTALYWYRQSLGQGPEFLIYFQGTGAADDSGLPNDRFFAVRPEGSVSTLKIQRTERGDSAVYLCASSLGPGSYEQYFGPGTRLTVT.

The CDR3 reads CSVQSTTIEAFF. CDR3 DNA: TGCAGCGTTCAATCGACAACCATTGAAGCTTTCTTT. The rearrangement joins TRBV29-1 to TRBJ1-1, with unresolved D. This CDR3 is built from 12 residues. CDR1 and CDR2 from the germline V gene are SQVTM and ANQGSEA. The germline V and J ends were trimmed by 5 bases and 7 bases, with 14 bases remaining between them. Looking up the rest from reference TRBV29-1 and TRBJ1-1 gives the full variable domain: SAVISQKPSRDICQRGTSLTIQCQVDSQVTMMFWYRQQPGQSLTLIATANQGSEATYESGFVIDKFPISRPNLTFSTLTVSNMSPEDSSIYLCSVQSTTIEAFFGQGTRLTVV.

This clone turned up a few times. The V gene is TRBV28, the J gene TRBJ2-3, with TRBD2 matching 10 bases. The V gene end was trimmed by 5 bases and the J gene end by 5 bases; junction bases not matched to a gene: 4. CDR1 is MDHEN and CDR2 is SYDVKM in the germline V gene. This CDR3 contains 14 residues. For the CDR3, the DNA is TGTGCCAGCAGTCTAGCGGGAGTTGGAGATACGCAGTATTTT. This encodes CASSLAGVGDTQYF.

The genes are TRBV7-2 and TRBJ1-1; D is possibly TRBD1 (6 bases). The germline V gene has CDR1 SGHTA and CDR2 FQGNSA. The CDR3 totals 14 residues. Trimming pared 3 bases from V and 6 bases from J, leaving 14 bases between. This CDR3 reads CASSLRQGRSEAFF. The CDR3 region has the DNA TGTGCCAGCAGCTTGCGGCAGGGGCGGTCTGAAGCTTTCTTT.

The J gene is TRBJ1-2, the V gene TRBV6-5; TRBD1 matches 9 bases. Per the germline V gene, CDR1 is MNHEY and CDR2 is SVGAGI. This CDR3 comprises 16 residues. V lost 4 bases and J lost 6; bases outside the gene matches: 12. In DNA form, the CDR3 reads TGTGCCAGCAGTTCCAACAGGGGGCCCACCCATGATGGCTACACCTTC. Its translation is CASSSNRGPTHDGYTF.